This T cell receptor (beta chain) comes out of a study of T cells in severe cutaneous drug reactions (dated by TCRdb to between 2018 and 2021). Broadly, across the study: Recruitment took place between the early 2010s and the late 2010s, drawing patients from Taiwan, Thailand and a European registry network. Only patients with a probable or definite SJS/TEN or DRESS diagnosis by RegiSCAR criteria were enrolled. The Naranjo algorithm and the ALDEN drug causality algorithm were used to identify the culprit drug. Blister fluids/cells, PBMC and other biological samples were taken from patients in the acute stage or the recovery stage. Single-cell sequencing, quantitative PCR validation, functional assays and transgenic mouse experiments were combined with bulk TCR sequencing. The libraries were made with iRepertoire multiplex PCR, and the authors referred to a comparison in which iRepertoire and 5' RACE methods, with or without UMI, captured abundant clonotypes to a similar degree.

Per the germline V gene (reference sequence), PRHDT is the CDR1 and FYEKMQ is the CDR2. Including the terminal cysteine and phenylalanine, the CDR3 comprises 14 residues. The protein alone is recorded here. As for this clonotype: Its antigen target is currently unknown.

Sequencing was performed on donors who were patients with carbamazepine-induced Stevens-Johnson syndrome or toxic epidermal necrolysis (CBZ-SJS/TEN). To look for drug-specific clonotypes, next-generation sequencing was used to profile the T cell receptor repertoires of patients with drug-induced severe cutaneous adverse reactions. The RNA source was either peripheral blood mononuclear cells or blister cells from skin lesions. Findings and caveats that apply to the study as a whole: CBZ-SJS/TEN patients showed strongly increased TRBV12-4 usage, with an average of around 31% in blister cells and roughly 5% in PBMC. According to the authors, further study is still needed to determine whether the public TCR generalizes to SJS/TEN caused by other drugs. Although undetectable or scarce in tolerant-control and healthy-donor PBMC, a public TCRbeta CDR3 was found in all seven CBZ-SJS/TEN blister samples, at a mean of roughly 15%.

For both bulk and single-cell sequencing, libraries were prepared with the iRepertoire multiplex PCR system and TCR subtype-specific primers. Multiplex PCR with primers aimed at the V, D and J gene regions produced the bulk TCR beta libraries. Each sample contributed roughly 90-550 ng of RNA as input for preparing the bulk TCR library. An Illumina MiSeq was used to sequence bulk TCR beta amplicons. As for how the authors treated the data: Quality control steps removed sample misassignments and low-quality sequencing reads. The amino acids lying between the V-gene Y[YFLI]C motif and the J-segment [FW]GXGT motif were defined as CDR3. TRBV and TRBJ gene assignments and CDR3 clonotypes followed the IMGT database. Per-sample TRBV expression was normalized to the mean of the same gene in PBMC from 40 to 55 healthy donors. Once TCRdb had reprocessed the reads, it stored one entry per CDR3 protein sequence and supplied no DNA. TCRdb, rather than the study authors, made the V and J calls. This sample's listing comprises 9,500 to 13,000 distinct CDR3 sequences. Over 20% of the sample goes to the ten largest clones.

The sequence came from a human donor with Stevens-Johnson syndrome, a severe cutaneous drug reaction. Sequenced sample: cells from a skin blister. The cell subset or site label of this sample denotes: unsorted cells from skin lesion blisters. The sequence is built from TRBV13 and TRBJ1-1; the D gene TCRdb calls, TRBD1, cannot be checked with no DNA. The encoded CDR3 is CASSLAGGRSEAFF.